A selection of T cell receptor beta chains follows, all from one sample in a study of regulatory T cells in long-lasting Graves disease. TCRdb called the multiplex PCR reads again in MiXCR, with one record for every CDR3 protein. The sample holds some 560,000 distinct CDR3 sequences, 15% to 20% seen once. These data were also filed under a second study, of T cells in Graves' hyperthyroidism and ophthalmopathy.

This specimen was peripheral blood mononuclear cells (PBMCs), taken at new diagnosis, from a patient treated with antithyroid drugs. The receptors derive from a middle-aged woman with Graves disease. CDR3s leave out the opening cysteine and the closing phenylalanine or tryptophan. Each record gives: V gene, J gene, CDR3 protein.

TRBV12-3/TRBV12-4	TRBJ1-3	ATGQNTIY
TRBV6-1	TRBJ1-1	ASRNRGRNTEAF
TRBV3-1	TRBJ2-3	ASGAEGDAVAEATDTQY
TRBV29-1	TRBJ1-2	SVEDIGTGGNYGYT
TRBV24-1	TRBJ2-5	ATSDGTAYQETQY
TRBV6-1	TRBJ1-3	ASRPGGTGNTIY
TRBV20-1	TRBJ1-5	SAEGDSNQPQH
TRBV7-8	TRBJ2-1	ASSLPTSGGYNEQF
TRBV20-1	TRBJ2-5	SARRVGQGAETQY
TRBV24-1	TRBJ2-2	ATSDLAAPKVGELF
TRBV4-2	TRBJ1-1	ASSRNMNTEAF
TRBV3-1	-	ASSQTLQETQY
TRBV7-8	TRBJ1-2	ASSFENYGYT
TRBV7-9	TRBJ2-5	ASSTGRASGGPQETQY
TRBV11-2	TRBJ2-7	ASRSNRDSPYEQY
TRBV6-5	TRBJ1-1	ASSYSPGEGTEAF
TRBV3-1	TRBJ2-1	ATTPERGIYNEQF
TRBV2	TRBJ2-6	ASSGGQGPSSGANVLT
TRBV7-9	TRBJ1-5	ASSLLVSDQPQH
TRBV5-4	TRBJ1-1	ASNWGGGNTEAF
TRBV2	TRBJ2-1	ASSLDRGNHNEQF
TRBV12-3/TRBV12-4	TRBJ2-1	ASSPGQGGEQF
TRBV6-5	TRBJ1-2	ASSYSGWDGTMVYT
TRBV18	TRBJ2-5	ASSPNPQTGGETQY
TRBV2	TRBJ1-5	ASSDGTGFGQPQH
TRBV20-1	TRBJ2-3	SASGLGLSADTQY
TRBV7-8	TRBJ1-3	ASSFGTSSGNTIY
TRBV5-1	TRBJ2-1	ASRTGESNEQF
TRBV10-3	TRBJ2-1	AISESTGVGEQF
TRBV6-1	TRBJ1-4	ASSDRGLYEKLF
TRBV28	TRBJ1-6	ASRYSTASLGSPLH
TRBV28	TRBJ2-7	ASSSGGPSYEQY
TRBV28	TRBJ2-5	ASSLWAGGPKETQY
TRBV5-1	TRBJ2-5	ASSNRIGLQETQY
TRBV6-1	TRBJ2-3	ASSAGTRDTQY
TRBV11-2	TRBJ1-3	ASSLDPRVRSGNTIY
TRBV2	TRBJ1-6	ASSDRGSNSPLH
TRBV11-2	TRBJ1-2	ASTTSGVYGYT